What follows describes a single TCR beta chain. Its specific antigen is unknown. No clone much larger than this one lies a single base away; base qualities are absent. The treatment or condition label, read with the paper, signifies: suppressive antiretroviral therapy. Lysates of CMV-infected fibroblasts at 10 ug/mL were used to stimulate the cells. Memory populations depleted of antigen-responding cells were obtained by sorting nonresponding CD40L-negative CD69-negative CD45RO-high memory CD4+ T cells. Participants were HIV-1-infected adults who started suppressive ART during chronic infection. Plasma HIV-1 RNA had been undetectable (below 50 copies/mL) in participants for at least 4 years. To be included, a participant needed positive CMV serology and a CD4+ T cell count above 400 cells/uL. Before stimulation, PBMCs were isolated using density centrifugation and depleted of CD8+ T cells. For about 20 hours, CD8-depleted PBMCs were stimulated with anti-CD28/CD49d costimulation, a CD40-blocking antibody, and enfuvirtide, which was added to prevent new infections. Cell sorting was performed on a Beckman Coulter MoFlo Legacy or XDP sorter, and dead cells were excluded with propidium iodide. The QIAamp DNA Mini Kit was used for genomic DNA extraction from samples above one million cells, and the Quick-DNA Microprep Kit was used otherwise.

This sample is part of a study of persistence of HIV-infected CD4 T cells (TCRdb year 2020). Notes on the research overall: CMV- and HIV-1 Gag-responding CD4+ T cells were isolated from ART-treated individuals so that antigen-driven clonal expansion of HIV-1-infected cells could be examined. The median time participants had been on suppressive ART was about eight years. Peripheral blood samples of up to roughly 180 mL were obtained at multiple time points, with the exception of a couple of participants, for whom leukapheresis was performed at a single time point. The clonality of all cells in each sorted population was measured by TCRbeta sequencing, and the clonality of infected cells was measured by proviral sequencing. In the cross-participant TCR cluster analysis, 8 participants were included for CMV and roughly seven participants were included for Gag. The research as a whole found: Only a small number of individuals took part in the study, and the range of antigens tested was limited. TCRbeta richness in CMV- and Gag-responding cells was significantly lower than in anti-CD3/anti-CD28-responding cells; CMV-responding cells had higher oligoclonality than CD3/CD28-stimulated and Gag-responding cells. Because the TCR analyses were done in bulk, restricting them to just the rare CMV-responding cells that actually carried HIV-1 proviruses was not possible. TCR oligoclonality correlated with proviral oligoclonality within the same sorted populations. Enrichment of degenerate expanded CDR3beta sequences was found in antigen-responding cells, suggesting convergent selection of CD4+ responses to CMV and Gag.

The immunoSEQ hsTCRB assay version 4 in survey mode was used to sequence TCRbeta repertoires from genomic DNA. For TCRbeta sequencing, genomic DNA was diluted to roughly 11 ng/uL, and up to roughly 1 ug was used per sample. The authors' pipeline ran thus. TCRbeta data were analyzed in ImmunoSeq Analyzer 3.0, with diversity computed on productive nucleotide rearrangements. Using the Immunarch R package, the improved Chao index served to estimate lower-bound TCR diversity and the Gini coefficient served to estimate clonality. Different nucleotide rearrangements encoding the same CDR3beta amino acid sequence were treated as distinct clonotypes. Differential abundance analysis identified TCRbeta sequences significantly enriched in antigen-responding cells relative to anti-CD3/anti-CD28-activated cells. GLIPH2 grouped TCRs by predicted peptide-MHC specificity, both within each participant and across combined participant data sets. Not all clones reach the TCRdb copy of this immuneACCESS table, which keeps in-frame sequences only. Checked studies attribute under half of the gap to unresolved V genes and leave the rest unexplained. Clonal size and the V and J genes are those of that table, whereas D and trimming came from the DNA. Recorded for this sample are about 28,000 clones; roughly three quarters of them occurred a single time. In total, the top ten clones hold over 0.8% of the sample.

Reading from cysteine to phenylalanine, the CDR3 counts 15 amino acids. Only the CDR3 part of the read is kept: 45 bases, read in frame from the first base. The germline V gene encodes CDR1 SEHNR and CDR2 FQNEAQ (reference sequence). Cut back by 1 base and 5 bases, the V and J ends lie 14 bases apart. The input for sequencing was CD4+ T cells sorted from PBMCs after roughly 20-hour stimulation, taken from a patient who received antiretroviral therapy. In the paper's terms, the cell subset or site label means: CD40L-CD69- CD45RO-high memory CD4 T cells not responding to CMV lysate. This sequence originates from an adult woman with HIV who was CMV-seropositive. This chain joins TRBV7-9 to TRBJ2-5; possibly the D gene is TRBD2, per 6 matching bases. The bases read TGTGCCAGCAGCTTAGTGGTGGGGGGTCGGGAGACCCAGTACTTC. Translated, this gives CASSLVVGGRETQYF.